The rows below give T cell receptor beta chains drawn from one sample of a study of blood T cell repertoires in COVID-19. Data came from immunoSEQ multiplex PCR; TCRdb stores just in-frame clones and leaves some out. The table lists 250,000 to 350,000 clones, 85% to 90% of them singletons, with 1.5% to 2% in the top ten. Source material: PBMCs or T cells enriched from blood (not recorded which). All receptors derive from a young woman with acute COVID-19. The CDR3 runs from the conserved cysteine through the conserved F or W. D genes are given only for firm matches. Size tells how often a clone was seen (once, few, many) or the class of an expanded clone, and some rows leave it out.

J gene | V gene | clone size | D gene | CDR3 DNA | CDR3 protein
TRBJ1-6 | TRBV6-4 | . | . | TGTGCCAGCATAATGACCGCGGCTGTCGCAAATTCACCCCTCCACTTT | CASIMTAAVANSPLHF
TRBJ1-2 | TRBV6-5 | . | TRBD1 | TGTGCCAGCAGCAGGGGACAGTCAGGGGACTATGGCTACACCTTC | CASSRGQSGDYGYTF
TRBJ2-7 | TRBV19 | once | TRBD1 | TGTGCCAGTAGTATAGATTGGGCCGGACAGGGCCCCTACGAGCAGTACTTC | CASSIDWAGQGPYEQYF
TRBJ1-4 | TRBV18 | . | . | TGTGCCAGCTCACCGGGACTGAGTAATGAAAAACTGTTTTTT | CASSPGLSNEKLFF
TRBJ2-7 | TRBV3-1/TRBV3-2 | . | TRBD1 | TGTGCCAGCAGCCAAGAACCGGGACAGGGGTTTTCCTACTCATACGAGCAGTACTTC | CASSQEPGQGFSYSYEQYF
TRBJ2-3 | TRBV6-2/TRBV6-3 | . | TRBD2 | TGTGCCAGCAGTTACGGACTAGCGGGAGGGAAACTACTTAGCACAGATACGCAGTATTTT | CASSYGLAGGKLLSTDTQYF
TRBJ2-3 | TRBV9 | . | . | TGTGCCAGCAGCAGCTCAGGGAGCACAGATACGCAGTATTTT | CASSSSGSTDTQYF
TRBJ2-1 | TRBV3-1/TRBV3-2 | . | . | TGTGCCAGCAGCCAAGATCCCCAGGACGGGGGCTACAATGAGCAGTTCTTC | CASSQDPQDGGYNEQFF
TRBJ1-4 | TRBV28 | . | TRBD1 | TGTGCCAGCAGTTTATTTACGACAGGGTTGACTAATGAAAAACTGTTTTTT | CASSLFTTGLTNEKLFF
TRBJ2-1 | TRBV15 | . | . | TGTGCCACCAGCGACAGGGCGGGGAGCGGCTCCTACAATGAGCAGTTCTTC | CATSDRAGSGSYNEQFF
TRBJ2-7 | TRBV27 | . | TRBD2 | TGTGCCAGCAGTATGTTCAGCGGGAGTTCCGAGCAGTACTTC | CASSMFSGSSEQYF
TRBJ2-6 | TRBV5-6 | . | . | TGTGCCAGCAGCCTAGGGATGGGAGCTGGGGCCAACGTCCTGACTTTC | CASSLGMGAGANVLTF
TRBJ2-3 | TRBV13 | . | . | TGTGCCAGCAGCTACGGAGCCACAGATACGCAGTATTTT | CASSYGATDTQYF
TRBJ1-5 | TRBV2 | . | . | TGTGCCAGCAGTGAAGGGGGGCTGAGGGGCAATCAGCCCCAGCATTTT | CASSEGGLRGNQPQHF
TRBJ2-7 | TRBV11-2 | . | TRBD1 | TGTGCCAGCAGCTTAACACAGGGGGTAACCGGGCAGTACTTC | CASSLTQGVTGQYF
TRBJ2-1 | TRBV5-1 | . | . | TGCGCCAGCAGCTTGTTGCAAATCCAGGACATCCTCGAGACAAATGAGCAGTTCTTC | CASSLLQIQDILETNEQFF
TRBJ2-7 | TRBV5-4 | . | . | TGTGCCAGCAGCTTGTACTGGACTAATCACGAGCAGTACTTC | CASSLYWTNHEQYF
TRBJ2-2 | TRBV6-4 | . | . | TGTGCCAGCAGGGCACAGGGTACCGGGGAGCTGTTTTTT | CASRAQGTGELFF
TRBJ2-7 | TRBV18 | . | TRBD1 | TGTGCCAGCTCACCTTGGACAGGTGGAGCCTACGAGCAGTACTTC | CASSPWTGGAYEQYF
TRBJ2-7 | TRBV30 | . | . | TGTGCCTGGAGTGTCCCGGACAGTGAGCAGTACTTC | CAWSVPDSEQYF
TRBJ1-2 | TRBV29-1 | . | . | TGCAGCGTTGAAGATAAGCAGGGATGGGACTATGGCTACACCTTC | CSVEDKQGWDYGYTF
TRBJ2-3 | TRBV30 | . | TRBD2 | TGTGCCCGCCGGCTAGCGGGAGGCTCAGATACGCAGTATTTT | CARRLAGGSDTQYF
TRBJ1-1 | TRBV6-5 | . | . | TGTGCCAGCAGTTACAGCGTTTTGAACACTGAAGCTTTCTTT | CASSYSVLNTEAFF
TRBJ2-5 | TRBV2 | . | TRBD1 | TGTGCCAGCAGTGAAGGGGGACAGGGGGCGTTTGGTACCCAGTACTTC | CASSEGGQGAFGTQYF
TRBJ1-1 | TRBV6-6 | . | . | TGTGCCAGCAGCGACGGGGGGGTCGTAAGCACTGAAGCTTTCTTT | CASSDGGVVSTEAFF
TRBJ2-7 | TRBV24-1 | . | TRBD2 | TGTGCCACCAGTGACGGGACTAGCGGACACTACGAGCAGTACTTC | CATSDGTSGHYEQYF
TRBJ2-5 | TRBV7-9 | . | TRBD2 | TGTGCCAGCAGCTTGGCAGGACGGCAGACTAGCAACCAAGAGACCCAGTACTTC | CASSLAGRQTSNQETQYF
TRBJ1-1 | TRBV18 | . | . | TGTGCCAGCTACATGACAGTGAACACTGAAGCTTTCTTT | CASYMTVNTEAFF
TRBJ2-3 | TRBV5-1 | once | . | TGCGCCAGCAGGCGTTCAGGGGGCACAGATACGCAGTATTTT | CASRRSGGTDTQYF
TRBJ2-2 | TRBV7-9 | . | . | TGTGCCAGCAGCTTAGCGGGAGGAGGGCCCAACACCGGGGAGCTGTTTTTT | CASSLAGGGPNTGELFF
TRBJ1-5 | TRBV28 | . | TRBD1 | TGTGCCATCAGACAGGGGGCGAGCAATCAGCCCCAGCATTTT | CAIRQGASNQPQHF
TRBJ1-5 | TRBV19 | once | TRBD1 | TGTGCCAGTAGTGCGGGGGACAGGCCTAATCAGCCCCAGCATTTT | CASSAGDRPNQPQHF
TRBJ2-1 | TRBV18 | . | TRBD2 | TGTGCCAGCTCACTAGCGGGAGGTACCTACAATGAGCAGTTCTTC | CASSLAGGTYNEQFF
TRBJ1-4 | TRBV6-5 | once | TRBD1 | TGTGCCAGCAGCAGACAGGGGGAGATTGAAAAACTGTTTTTT | CASSRQGEIEKLFF